The clone carrying this TCR beta chain was observed once. Per the original methods: Counts of nucleated cells, estimated from reference gene primer amplification, were obtained. Data came from immunoSEQ multiplex PCR; TCRdb stores just in-frame clones and leaves some out. The D gene and trimming were derived from the DNA, and the V and J assignments and clone size from that table. This table holds 250,000 to 350,000 clones, roughly nine tenths found once. These data are taken from a study of blood T cell repertoires in COVID-19. Sequenced sample: peripheral blood. The sequence came from a woman aged 45-65 years who had recovered from COVID-19.

CDR3 region: CASSSGGLRYEQYF. CDR3 nucleotide sequence: TGTGCCAGCAGTTCGGGGGGGCTACGCTACGAGCAGTACTTC. The chain recombines TRBV28 with TRBJ2-7; 8 bases fit TRBD2. Trimming took 4 bases from V and 3 from J; bases not matched to a gene: 5. The germline gives CDR1 MDHEN, CDR2 SYDVKM. The CDR3 loop spans 14 amino acids.